This T cell receptor beta chain was retrieved from a study of CD8 T cells in ankylosing spondylitis. Study-level results: Seemingly distinctive of ankylosing spondylitis blood was a TCR beta motif formed by eight highly homologous variants.

This clonotype was picked up many times. What it binds is unknown. With 2 bases removed from V and 9 bases from J, the gap between germline ends came to 10 bases. There are 12 residues in the CDR3. TCRdb ran MiXCR on the 5' RACE reads and lists one entry per CDR3 protein. The sample yields 100,000 to 150,000 distinct CDR3 sequences, approximately 10% seen once. V and J are TRBV12-3 or TRBV12-4 and TRBJ1-2, with D unresolved. The clonotype originates from a female donor with ankylosing spondylitis or in good health (not recorded which). The sample taken for sequencing was blood, either unsorted or a sorted T cell fraction (not recorded which). The DNA of the CDR3 is TGTGCCAGCAGTTTACTGTACACAAGCTACACCTTC. Protein: CASSLLYTSYTF.